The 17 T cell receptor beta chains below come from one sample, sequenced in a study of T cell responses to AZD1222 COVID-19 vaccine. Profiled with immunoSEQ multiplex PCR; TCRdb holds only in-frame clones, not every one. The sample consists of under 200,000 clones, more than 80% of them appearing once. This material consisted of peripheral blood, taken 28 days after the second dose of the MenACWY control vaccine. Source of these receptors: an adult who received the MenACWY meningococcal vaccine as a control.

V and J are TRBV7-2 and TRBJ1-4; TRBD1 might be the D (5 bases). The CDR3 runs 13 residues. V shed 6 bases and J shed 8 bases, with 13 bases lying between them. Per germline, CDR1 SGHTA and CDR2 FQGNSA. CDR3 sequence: CASRRSGGEKLFF. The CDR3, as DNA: TGTGCCAGCAGGAGGTCCGGGGGGGAAAAACTGTTTTTT.

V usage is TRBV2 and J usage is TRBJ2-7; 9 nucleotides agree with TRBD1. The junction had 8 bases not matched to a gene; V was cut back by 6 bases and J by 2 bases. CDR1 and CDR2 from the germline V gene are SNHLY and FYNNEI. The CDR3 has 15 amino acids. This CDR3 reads CASSRTGEGTYEQYF. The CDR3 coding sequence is TGTGCCAGCAGCCGGACAGGGGAGGGGACCTACGAGCAGTACTTC.

CDR3 sequence: CASSPLAVTYNEQFF. CDR3 nucleotide sequence: TGTGCCAGCAGCCCACTAGCGGTCACCTACAATGAGCAGTTCTTC. The chain recombines TRBV7-9 with TRBJ2-1, with TRBD2 identical over 8 bases. Germline V gene sequence: CDR1 SEHNR, CDR2 FQNEAQ (reference sequence). The junction had 5 bases not matched to a gene; V was cut back by 5 bases and J by 2 bases. The CDR3 consists of 15 residues.

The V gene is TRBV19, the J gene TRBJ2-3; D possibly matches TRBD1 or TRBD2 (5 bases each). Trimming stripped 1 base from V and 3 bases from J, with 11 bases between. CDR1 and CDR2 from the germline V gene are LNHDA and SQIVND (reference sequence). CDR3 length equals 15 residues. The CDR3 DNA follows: TGTGCCAGTAGTATAGGGGGACGCCCGACAGATACGCAGTATTTT. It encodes CASSIGGRPTDTQYF.

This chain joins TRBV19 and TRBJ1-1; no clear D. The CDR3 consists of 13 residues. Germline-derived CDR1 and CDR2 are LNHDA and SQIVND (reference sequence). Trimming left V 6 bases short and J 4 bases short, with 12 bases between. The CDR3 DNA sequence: TGTGCCAGTAGGCCGCCGGCTAGCACTGAAGCTTTCTTT. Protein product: CASRPPASTEAFF.

The chain's CDR3 is CASSTLSGLEQFF. DNA of the CDR3: TGTGCCAGCAGTACCTTATCGGGTTTGGAGCAGTTCTTC. This sequence joins TRBV12-3 or TRBV12-4 and TRBJ2-1; D is uncertain. There are 13 residues in the CDR3. Trimming took 5 bases from V and 10 from J, leaving 15 bases between them.

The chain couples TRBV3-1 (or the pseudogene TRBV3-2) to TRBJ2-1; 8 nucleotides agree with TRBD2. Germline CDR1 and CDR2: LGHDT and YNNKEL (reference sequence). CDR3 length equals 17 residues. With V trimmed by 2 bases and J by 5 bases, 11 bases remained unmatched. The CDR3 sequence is CASSQRRAGAPDNEQFF. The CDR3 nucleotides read TGTGCCAGCAGCCAACGACGAGCGGGAGCCCCTGACAATGAGCAGTTCTTC.

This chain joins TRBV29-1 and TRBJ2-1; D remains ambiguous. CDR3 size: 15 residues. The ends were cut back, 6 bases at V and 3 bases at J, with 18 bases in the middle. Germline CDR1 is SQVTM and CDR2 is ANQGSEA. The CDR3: CSVGKADPGYNEQFF. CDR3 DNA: TGCAGCGTGGGGAAGGCCGACCCGGGCTACAATGAGCAGTTCTTC.

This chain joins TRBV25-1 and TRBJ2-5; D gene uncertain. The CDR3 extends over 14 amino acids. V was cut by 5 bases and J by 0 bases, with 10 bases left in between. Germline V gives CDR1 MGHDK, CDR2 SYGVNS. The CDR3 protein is CASSTFGDQETQYF. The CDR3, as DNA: TGTGCCAGCAGTACTTTTGGCGACCAAGAGACCCAGTACTTC.

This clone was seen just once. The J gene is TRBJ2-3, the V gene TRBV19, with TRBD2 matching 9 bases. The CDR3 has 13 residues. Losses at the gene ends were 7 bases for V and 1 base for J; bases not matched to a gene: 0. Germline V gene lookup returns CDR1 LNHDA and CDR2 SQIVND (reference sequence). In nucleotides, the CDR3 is TGTGCCAGTATAGCGGGAGGCACAGATACGCAGTATTTT. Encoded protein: CASIAGGTDTQYF.

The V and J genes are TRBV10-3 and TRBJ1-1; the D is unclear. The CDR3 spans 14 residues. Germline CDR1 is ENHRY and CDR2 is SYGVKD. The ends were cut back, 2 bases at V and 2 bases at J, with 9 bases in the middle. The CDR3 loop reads CAISEVGLNTEAFF. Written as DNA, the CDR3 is TGTGCCATCAGTGAGGTAGGGCTAAACACTGAAGCTTTCTTT.

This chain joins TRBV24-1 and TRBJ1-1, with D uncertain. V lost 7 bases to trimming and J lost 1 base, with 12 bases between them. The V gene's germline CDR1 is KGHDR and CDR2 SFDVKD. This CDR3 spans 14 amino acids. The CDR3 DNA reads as TGTGCCACCAGAGGCGGAGAGAGGAACACTGAAGCTTTCTTT. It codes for CATRGGERNTEAFF.

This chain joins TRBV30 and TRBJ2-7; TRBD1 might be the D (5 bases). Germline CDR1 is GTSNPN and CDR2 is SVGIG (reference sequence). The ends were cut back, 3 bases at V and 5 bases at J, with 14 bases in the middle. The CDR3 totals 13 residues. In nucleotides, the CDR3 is TGTGCCTGGAGCCTTACAAGACAGCACGAGCAGTACTTC. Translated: CAWSLTRQHEQYF. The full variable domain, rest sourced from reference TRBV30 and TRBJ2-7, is SQTIHQWPATLVQPVGSPLSLECTVEGTSNPNLYWYRQAAGRGLQLLFYSVGIGQISSEVPQNLSASRPQDRQFILSSKKLLLSDSGFYLCAWSLTRQHEQYFGPGTRLTVT.

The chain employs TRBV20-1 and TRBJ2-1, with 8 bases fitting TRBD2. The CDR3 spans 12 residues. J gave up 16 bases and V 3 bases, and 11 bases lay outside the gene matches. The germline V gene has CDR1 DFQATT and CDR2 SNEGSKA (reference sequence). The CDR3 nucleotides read TGCAGTGCTAGTGACCGCGGGACTAGGCATTTCTTC. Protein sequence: CSASDRGTRHFF.

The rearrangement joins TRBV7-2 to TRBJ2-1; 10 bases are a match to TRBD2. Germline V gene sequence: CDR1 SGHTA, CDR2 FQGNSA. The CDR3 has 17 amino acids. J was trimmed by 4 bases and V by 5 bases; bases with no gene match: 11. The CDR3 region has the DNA TGTGCCAGCAGCCACCCCCAAAGCGGGAGGGGATACAATGAGCAGTTCTTC. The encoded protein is CASSHPQSGRGYNEQFF.

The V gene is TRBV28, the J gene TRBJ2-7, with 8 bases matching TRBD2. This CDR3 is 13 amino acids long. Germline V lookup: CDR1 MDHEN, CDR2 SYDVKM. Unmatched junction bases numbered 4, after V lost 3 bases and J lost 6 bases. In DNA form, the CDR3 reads TGTGCCAGCAGTTTTCGCGGGAGGACCGAGCAGTACTTC. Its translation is CASSFRGRTEQYF.

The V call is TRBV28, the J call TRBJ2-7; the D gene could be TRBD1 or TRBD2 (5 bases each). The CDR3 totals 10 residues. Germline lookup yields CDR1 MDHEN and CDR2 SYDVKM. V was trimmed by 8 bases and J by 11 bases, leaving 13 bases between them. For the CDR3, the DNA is TGTGCCAGCCGGGGACCGGGGAAGTACTTC. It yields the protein CASRGPGKYF.